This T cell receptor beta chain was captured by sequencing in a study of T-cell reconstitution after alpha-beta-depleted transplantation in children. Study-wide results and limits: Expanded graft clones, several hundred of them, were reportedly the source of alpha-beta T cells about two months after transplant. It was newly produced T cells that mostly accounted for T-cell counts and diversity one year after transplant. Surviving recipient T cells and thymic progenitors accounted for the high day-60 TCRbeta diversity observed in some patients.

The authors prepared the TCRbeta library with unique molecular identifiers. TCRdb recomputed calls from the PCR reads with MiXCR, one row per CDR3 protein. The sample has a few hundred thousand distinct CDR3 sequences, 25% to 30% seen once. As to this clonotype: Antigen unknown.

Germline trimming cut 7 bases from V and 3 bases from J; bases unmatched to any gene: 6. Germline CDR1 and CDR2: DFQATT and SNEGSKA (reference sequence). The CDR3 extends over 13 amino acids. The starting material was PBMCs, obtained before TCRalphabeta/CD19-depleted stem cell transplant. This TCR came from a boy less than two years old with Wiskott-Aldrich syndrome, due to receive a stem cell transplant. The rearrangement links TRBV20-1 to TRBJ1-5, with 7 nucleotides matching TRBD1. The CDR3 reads CSVRTGPNQPQHF. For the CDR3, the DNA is TGCAGTGTTAGGACAGGACCCAATCAGCCCCAGCATTTT.